These 23 T cell receptor beta chains were sequenced from one sample in a study of T-cell memory formation after mild COVID-19. MiXCR, applied by TCRdb to the 5' RACE reads, yields one record per CDR3 protein. Seen here are 470,000 or so distinct CDR3 sequences, 18% observed once, and the top ten hold under 25%. Source material: PBMCs or a T cell subset sorted from them (not recorded which). These receptors were taken from a man younger than 35 who had mild COVID-19 (a few samples of this study predate the infection). Cell type and time point are not known.

The V gene is TRBV7-6, the J gene TRBJ1-2; D unclear. The CDR3 is 13 residues long. Trimming took 6 bases from V and 4 from J, leaving 12 bases between them. CDR1 is SGHVS, CDR2 FNYEAQ, per germline. In DNA, the CDR3 is TGTGCCAGCAGTCTTCAGGCCACCTATGGCTACACCTTC. The encoded protein is CASSLQATYGYTF.

This clonotype was observed at least ten times. The CDR3, as DNA: TGCGCCAGCAGCCAAGACTGGGCAGGGGGCGGCTATGGCTACACCTTC. Protein: CASSQDWAGGGYGYTF. The chain couples TRBV4-1 to TRBJ1-2, with 8 bases that match TRBD1. CDR3 size: 16 residues. CDR1 MGHRA and CDR2 YSYEKL come from the germline V gene. The V gene end was trimmed by 0 bases and the J gene end by 4 bases; junction bases not matched to a gene: 7.

This clonotype was recorded many times. The chain links TRBV6-6 to TRBJ2-5; D is uncertain. With 11 bases removed from V and 0 bases from J, the gap between germline ends came to 10 bases. The CDR3 covers 12 residues. The V gene's germline CDR1 is MNHNY and CDR2 SVGAGI (reference sequence). CDR3: CASAEYQETQYF. CDR3 DNA sequence: TGTGCCTCAGCCGAGTACCAAGAGACCCAGTACTTC.

This clonotype was detected a few times. The rearrangement links TRBV2 to TRBJ2-1; the D is unclear. Germline assignment: CDR1 SNHLY and CDR2 FYNNEI. The CDR3 is 14 residues long. The V and J ends lost 0 bases and 6 bases respectively, with 9 bases between them. The CDR3 reads CASSEARLVNEQFF. The CDR3 nucleotides read TGTGCCAGCAGTGAAGCCAGGCTCGTCAATGAGCAGTTCTTC.

This clonotype was observed many times. The chain couples TRBV20-1 to TRBJ2-2; 7 nucleotides agree with TRBD2. Germline V gene sequence: CDR1 DFQATT, CDR2 SNEGSKA (reference sequence). The CDR3 sequence is 14 residues long. V was clipped by 6 bases and J by 4 bases; unmatched bases: 8. The CDR3 DNA reads as TGCAGTGCGATGAGCGGGGCCGGCACCGGGGAGCTGTTTTTT. This codes for CSAMSGAGTGELFF.

There are a few counts of this clonotype. The gene calls are TRBV7-3 and TRBJ1-1; tentative D call: TRBD1 (5 bases). The CDR3 runs to 14 residues. Per the germline V gene, CDR1 is SGHTA and CDR2 is FQGTGA. The V and J ends lost 1 base and 4 bases respectively, with 10 bases between them. CDR3 sequence (DNA): TGTGCCAGCAGCTTAAGATCGGGGGGCACTGAAGCTTTCTTT. Amino acid sequence: CASSLRSGGTEAFF. Full variable domain (rest looked up from reference TRBV7-3 and TRBJ1-1): GAGVSQTPSNKVTEKGKYVELRCDPISGHTALYWYRQSLGQGPEFLIYFQGTGAADDSGLPNDRFFAVRPEGSVSTLKIQRTERGDSAVYLCASSLRSGGTEAFFGQGTRLTVV.

This clonotype occurred a few times. V is TRBV6-2 or TRBV6-3 and J is TRBJ2-1, with unresolved D. V gave up 2 bases and J gave up 6 bases, with 8 bases separating them. The germline CDR1 and CDR2 sequences are MNHEY and SVGEGT. This CDR3 has 13 amino acids. The CDR3 region is CASSYPPRNEQFF. CDR3 sequence (DNA): TGTGCCAGCAGTTACCCTCCCCGCAATGAGCAGTTCTTC.

This chain connects TRBV12-3 or TRBV12-4 to TRBJ2-3; D call uncertain. This CDR3 has 13 residues. V was clipped by 4 bases and J by 5 bases, with 10 bases between them. The CDR3 protein is CASSSQSGDTQYF. DNA of the CDR3: TGTGCCAGCAGTTCACAATCTGGAGATACGCAGTATTTT.

The chain has TRBV6-6 and TRBJ2-3; a weak D match, TRBD2 (5 bases). Trimming removed 7 bases from V and 1 base from J, with 18 bases in between. The germline V gene encodes CDR1 MNHNY and CDR2 SVGAGI (reference sequence). The CDR3 totals 16 residues. The CDR3 reads CASTLPGLQGTDTQYF. The CDR3 DNA reads TGTGCCAGCACTCTCCCCGGACTCCAAGGCACAGATACGCAGTATTTT.

The rearrangement joins TRBV15 to TRBJ1-3, with a possible D match to TRBD1 (5 bases). The CDR3 extends over 16 amino acids. Germline lookup yields CDR1 LNHNV and CDR2 YYDKDF (reference sequence). V lost 0 bases and J 2 bases, leaving 11 bases between the germline ends. CDR3 in amino acids: CATSREISGAGNTIYF. The CDR3 region has the DNA TGTGCCACCAGCAGAGAGATCTCGGGGGCTGGAAACACCATATATTTT.

This clonotype was counted only a few times. This chain links TRBV12-3 or TRBV12-4 with TRBJ2-7; 7 bases align to TRBD1. Losses at the gene ends were 3 bases for V and 1 base for J; bases not matched to a gene: 3. This CDR3 region has 14 residues. The CDR3 here is CASSFVTGSYEQYF. CDR3 nucleotide sequence: TGTGCCAGCAGTTTCGTGACAGGGTCCTACGAGCAGTACTTC.

This clonotype was observed a single time. The rearrangement uses TRBV14 and TRBJ2-5; 10 positions match TRBD2. The ends lost 1 base at V and 1 base at J; junction bases unmatched: 3. The CDR3 sequence is 16 residues long. Germline values: CDR1 SGHDN, CDR2 FVKESK. CDR3 region: CASSQGQRGGQETQYF. In DNA form, the CDR3 reads TGTGCCAGCAGCCAAGGACAGCGGGGGGGCCAAGAGACCCAGTACTTC.

This sequence joins TRBV29-1 and TRBJ2-3; no clear D. The CDR3 covers 13 residues. Trimming shortened V by 1 base and J by 4 bases, and 9 bases separated the two germline ends. Germline V lookup: CDR1 SQVTM, CDR2 ANQGSEA. CDR3 DNA: TGCAGCGTTGAAGCTGAGTTCGCAGATACGCAGTATTTT. It encodes CSVEAEFADTQYF.

This clonotype was observed once. The V gene is TRBV20-1, the J gene TRBJ1-1; unclear D gene. The CDR3 has 14 residues. The V end lost 5 bases, the J end lost 4 bases, and 17 bases lay between the germline ends. The germline V gene has CDR1 DFQATT and CDR2 SNEGSKA (reference sequence). CDR3 nucleotide sequence: TGCAGTGCTCAAAAAGGCGGGTCGCTCACTGAAGCTTTCTTT. Translation: CSAQKGGSLTEAFF.

This sequence joins TRBV5-1 and TRBJ1-6, with unresolved D. V lost 0 bases, J lost 8 bases, and 12 bases lay in between. From germline, CDR1 is SGHRS and CDR2 YFSETQ. This CDR3 has 15 amino acids. Here the CDR3 reads CASSLAGRAYSPLHF. DNA for the CDR3: TGCGCCAGCAGCTTGGCCGGAAGGGCATATTCACCCCTCCACTTT.

V is TRBV12-3 or TRBV12-4 and J is TRBJ2-7, with D possibly matching TRBD2 (6 bases). The CDR3 contains 15 residues. The V and J ends lost 6 bases and 0 bases respectively, with 15 bases between them. DNA for the CDR3: TGTGCCAGCAGGCCTGCCGGGGGAATCTCCTACGAGCAGTACTTC. This encodes CASRPAGGISYEQYF.

This clonotype turned up a few times. The rearrangement links TRBV30 to TRBJ2-7; D gene ambiguous. The CDR3 length is 13 residues. From germline, CDR1 is GTSNPN and CDR2 SVGIG (reference sequence). The V gene lost 2 bases and the J gene lost 1 base, with 9 bases spanning the gap. The CDR3 DNA sequence: TGTGCCTGGAGTCGAGGCTCTTCCTACGAGCAGTACTTC. This gives the protein CAWSRGSSYEQYF.

This chain links TRBV24-1 with TRBJ1-1; possibly TRBD1 for D (6 bases). The CDR3 is 12 residues long. Looked up from germline, CDR1 is KGHDR and CDR2 is SFDVKD. V was pared by 4 bases and J by 11 bases, with 13 bases between. This CDR3 reads CATSDPQGDAFF. CDR3 sequence (DNA): TGTGCCACCAGTGACCCACAGGGCGACGCTTTCTTT.

V usage is TRBV4-3 and J usage is TRBJ2-1; D ambiguous. Germline V gene data show CDR1 as LGHNA and CDR2 as YSLEER. V gave up 0 bases and J gave up 6 bases, with 9 bases separating them. The CDR3 runs to 14 residues. This CDR3 is CASSQEPRSNEQFF. The CDR3, as DNA: TGCGCCAGCAGCCAAGAGCCGAGGTCCAATGAGCAGTTCTTC.

This clonotype was counted a few times. The chain recombines TRBV28 with TRBJ2-3, with D unresolved. The V end lost 7 bases, the J end lost 4 bases, and 18 bases lay between the germline ends. The CDR3 has 15 residues. Germline V lookup: CDR1 MDHEN, CDR2 SYDVKM. CDR3 sequence reads: CASNLGGRPADTQYF. CDR3 nucleotide sequence: TGTGCCAGCAACCTGGGCGGAAGGCCGGCAGATACGCAGTATTTT.

This clonotype was picked up a small number of times. The rearrangement uses TRBV5-1 and TRBJ2-1; 7 nucleotides match TRBD1. Germline V gene lookup returns CDR1 SGHRS and CDR2 YFSETQ. With 2 bases clipped from V and 9 bases from J, the junction kept 11 bases outside the gene matches. This CDR3 is 15 amino acids long. The CDR3 DNA reads as TGCGCCAGCAGCTTCCGGGACAGCGACGGCCGTGAGCAGTTCTTC. Protein sequence: CASSFRDSDGREQFF. The full variable domain, with the rest looked up from reference TRBV5-1 and TRBJ2-1, is KAGVTQTPRYLIKTRGQQVTLSCSPISGHRSVSWYQQTPGQGLQFLFEYFSETQRNKGNFPGRFSGRQFSNSRSEMNVSTLELGDSALYLCASSFRDSDGREQFFGPGTRLTVL.

The chain links TRBV5-1 to TRBJ1-1; 9 bases align to TRBD1. This CDR3 contains 13 residues. The V segment lost 7 bases and the J segment 1 base; nucleotides outside the gene matches: 2. Germline lookup yields CDR1 SGHRS and CDR2 YFSETQ. CDR3 amino acids: CASRDRANTEAFF. The DNA of the CDR3 is TGCGCCAGCCGGGACAGGGCGAACACTGAAGCTTTCTTT.

The rearrangement joins TRBV12-3 or TRBV12-4 to TRBJ2-5, with D unclear. V shed 5 bases and J shed 7 bases, with 8 bases lying between them. CDR3 length: 11 amino acids. CDR3 amino acids: CASSLLGTQYF. DNA for the CDR3: TGTGCCAGCAGTCTACTTGGGACCCAGTACTTC.